This entry describes one T cell receptor beta chain. This entry is derived from a study of blood T cell repertoires in COVID-19. Study information: T cells, B-cell-depleted T cells, or PBMCs supplied cDNA or gDNA.

Libraries were prepared by immunoSEQ multiplex PCR; TCRdb keeps only in-frame clonotypes and omits some of them. Counted here are some 240,000 clones, 82% occurring once; the ten biggest clones make up roughly 12%. The receptor was isolated from a woman aged 60 to 75 with active or convalescent COVID-19. Sequencing used peripheral blood.

The CDR3 region is CASSPLGTSSLGGANVLTF. For the CDR3, the DNA is TGTGCCAGCTCACCATTAGGGACTAGCTCCTTAGGTGGGGCCAACGTCCTGACTTTC. The gene calls are TRBV18 and TRBJ2-6; 9 bases match TRBD2. Losses at the gene ends were 2 bases for V and 3 bases for J; bases not matched to a gene: 11. CDR1 and CDR2 from the germline V gene are KGHSH and LQKENI. The CDR3 is 19 residues long.